The entry that follows covers one TCR beta chain sequence. The antigen remains undetermined. This sample was included in a study of lymphopenia after photon versus proton radiotherapy. Study results and caveats: A bigger post-nadir fall in TCR diversity correlated inversely with survival time in deceased patients.

The table came from immunoSEQ multiplex PCR; TCRdb's copy has only in-frame clones and leaves some out. In the table there are tens of thousands of clones, 80% to 90% of which are singletons. Germline CDR1 MNHNS, CDR2 SASEGT. Trimming took 2 bases from V and 5 from J; bases not matched to a gene: 21. The CDR3 has 20 amino acids. Sequences were derived from peripheral blood, sampled from a patient treated with proton-based radiotherapy. The genes are TRBV6-1 and TRBJ2-7, with 10 nucleotides matching TRBD1. This receptor was taken from a man aged 55 to 69 with pancreatic cancer. The CDR3, as DNA: TGTGCCAGCAGTGAATTTTGGACAGGGGGATTTAGCGGCTCCGCAGACGAGCAGTACTTC. This encodes CASSEFWTGGFSGSADEQYF.